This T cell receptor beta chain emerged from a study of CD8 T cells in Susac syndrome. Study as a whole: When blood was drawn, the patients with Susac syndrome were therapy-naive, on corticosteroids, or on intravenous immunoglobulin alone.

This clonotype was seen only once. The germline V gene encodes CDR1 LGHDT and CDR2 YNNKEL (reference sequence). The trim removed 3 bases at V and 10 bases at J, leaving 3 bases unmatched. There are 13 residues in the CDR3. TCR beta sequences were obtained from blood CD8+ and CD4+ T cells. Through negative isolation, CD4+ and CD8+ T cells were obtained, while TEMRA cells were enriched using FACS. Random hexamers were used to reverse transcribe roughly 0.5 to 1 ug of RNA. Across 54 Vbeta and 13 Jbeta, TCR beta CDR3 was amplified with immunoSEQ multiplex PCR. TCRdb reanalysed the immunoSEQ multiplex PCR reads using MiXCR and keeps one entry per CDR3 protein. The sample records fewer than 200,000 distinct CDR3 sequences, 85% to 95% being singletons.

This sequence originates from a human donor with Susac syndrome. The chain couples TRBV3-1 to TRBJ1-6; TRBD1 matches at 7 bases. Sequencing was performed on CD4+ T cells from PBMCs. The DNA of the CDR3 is TGTGCCAGCAGCCAGCCGGGACAGTCACCCCTCCACTTT. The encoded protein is CASSQPGQSPLHF.